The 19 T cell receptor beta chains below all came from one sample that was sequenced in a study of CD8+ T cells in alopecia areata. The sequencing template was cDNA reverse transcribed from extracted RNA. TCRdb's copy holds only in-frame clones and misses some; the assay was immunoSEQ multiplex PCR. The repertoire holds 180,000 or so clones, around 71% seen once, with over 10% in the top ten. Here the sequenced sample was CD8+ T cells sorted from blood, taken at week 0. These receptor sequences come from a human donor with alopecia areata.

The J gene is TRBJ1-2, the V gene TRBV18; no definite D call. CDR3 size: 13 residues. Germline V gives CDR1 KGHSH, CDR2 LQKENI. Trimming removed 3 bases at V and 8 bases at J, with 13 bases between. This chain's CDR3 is CASSPFPLDGYTF. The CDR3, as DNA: TGTGCCAGCTCACCGTTTCCATTGGACGGCTACACCTTC. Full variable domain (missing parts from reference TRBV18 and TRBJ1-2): NAGVMQNPRHLVRRRGQEARLRCSPMKGHSHVYWYRQLPEEGLKFMVYLQKENIIDESGMPKERFSAEFPKEGPSILRIQQVVRGDSAAYFCASSPFPLDGYTFGSGTRLTVV.

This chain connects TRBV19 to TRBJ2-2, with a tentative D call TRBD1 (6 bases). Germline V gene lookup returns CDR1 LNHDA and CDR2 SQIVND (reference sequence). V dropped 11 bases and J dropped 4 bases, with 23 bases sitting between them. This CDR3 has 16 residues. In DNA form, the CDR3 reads TGTGCCTCCGCCTTGAGCTGGGGGCGAGGCACCGGGGAGCTGTTTTTT. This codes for CASALSWGRGTGELFF.

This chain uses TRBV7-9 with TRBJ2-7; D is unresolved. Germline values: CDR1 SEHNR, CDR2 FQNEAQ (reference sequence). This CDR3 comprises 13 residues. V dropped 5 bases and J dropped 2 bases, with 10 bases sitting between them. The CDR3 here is CASSLTGPYEQYF. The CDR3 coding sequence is TGTGCCAGCAGCCTAACCGGACCCTACGAGCAGTACTTC.

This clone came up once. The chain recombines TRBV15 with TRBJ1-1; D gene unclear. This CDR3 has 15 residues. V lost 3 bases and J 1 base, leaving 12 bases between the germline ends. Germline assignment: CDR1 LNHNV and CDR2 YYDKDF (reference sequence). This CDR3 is CATSRKVGRNTEAFF. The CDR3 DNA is TGTGCCACCAGCAGGAAGGTAGGACGGAACACTGAAGCTTTCTTT.

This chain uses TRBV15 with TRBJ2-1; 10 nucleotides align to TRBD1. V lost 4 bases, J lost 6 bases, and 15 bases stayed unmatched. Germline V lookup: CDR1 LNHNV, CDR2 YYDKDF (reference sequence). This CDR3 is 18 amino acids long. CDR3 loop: CATSNFIGGTGEINEQFF. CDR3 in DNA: TGTGCCACCAGCAATTTCATCGGAGGGACAGGGGAGATCAATGAGCAGTTCTTC.

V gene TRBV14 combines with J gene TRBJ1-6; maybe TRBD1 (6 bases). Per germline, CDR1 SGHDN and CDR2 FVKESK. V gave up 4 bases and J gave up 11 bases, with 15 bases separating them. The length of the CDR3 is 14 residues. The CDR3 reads CASSLGTSRAPLHF. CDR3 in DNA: TGTGCCAGCAGCCTCGGGACATCGAGGGCACCCCTCCACTTT.

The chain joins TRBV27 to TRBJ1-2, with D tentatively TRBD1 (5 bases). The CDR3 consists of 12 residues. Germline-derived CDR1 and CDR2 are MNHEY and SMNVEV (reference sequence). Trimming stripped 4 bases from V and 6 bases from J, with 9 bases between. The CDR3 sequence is CASSSGVHGYTF. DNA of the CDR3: TGTGCCAGCAGTTCGGGGGTACATGGCTACACCTTC.

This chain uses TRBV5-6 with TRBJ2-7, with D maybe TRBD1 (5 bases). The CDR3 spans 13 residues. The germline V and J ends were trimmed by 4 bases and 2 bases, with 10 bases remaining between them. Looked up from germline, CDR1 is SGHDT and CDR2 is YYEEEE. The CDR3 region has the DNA TGTGCCAGCAGCAAGGACAATGCCTACGAGCAGTACTTC. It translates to CASSKDNAYEQYF.

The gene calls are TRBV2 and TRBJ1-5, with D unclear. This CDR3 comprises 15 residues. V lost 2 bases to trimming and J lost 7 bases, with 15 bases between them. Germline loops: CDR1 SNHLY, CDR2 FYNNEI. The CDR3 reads CASSEFGLKGQPQHF. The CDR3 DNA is TGTGCCAGCAGTGAATTTGGCCTCAAGGGCCAGCCCCAGCATTTT.

CDR3: CASSQVQLYEQYF. Written as DNA, the CDR3 is TGTGCCAGCAGCCAGGTACAACTGTACGAGCAGTACTTC. The rearrangement uses TRBV14 and TRBJ2-7; no firm D call. In germline, CDR1 is SGHDN, CDR2 FVKESK. The V end was cut by 3 bases, the J end by 4 bases, with 10 bases between. There are 13 residues in the CDR3.

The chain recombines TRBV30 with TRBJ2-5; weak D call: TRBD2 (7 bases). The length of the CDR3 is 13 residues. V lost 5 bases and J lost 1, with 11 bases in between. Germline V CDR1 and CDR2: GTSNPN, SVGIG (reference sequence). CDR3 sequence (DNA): TGTGCCTGGGGGAGGGGGGCCCAAGAGACCCAGTACTTC. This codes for CAWGRGAQETQYF.

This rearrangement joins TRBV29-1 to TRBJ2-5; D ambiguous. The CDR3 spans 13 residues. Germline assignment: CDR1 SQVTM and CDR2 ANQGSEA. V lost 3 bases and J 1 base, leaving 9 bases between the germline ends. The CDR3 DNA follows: TGCAGCGTTGATACGGATACCCAAGAGACCCAGTACTTC. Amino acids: CSVDTDTQETQYF.

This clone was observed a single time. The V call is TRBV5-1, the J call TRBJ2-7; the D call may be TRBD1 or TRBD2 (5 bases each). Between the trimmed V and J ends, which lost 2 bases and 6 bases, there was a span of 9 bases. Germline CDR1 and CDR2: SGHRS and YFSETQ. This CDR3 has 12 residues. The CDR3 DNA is TGCGCCAGCAGCTTTAAGGGGACCGAGCAGTACTTC. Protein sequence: CASSFKGTEQYF.

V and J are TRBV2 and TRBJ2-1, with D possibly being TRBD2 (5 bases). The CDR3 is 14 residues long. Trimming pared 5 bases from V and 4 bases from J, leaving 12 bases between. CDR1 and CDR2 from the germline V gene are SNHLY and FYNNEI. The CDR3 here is CASSRTYEYNEQFF. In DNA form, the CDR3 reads TGTGCCAGCAGTCGGACTTACGAATACAATGAGCAGTTCTTC.

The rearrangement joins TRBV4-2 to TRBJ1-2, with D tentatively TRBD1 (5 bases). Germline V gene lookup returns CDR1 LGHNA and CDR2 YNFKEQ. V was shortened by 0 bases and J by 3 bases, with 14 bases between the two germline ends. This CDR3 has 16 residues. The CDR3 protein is CASSQDLGEAYYGYTF. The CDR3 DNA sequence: TGTGCCAGCAGCCAAGATTTAGGGGAGGCGTACTATGGCTACACCTTC.

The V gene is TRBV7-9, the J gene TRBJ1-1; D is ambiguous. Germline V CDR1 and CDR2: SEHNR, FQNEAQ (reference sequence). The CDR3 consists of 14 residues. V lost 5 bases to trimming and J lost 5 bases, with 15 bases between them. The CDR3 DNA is TGTGCCAGCAGCCCCCGAGTAAGTGGGACTGAAGCTTTCTTT. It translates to CASSPRVSGTEAFF.

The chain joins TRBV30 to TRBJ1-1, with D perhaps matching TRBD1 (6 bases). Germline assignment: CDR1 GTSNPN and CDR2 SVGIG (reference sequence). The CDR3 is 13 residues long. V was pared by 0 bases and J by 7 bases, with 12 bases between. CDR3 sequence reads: CAWSVEGGSEAFF. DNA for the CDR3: TGTGCCTGGAGTGTGGAGGGGGGCAGTGAAGCTTTCTTT.

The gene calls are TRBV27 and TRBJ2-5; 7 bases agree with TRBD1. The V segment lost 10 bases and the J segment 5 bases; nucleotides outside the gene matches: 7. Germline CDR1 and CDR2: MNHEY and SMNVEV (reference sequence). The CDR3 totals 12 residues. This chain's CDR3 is CATKGAPETQYF. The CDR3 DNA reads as TGTGCCACCAAGGGGGCCCCGGAGACCCAGTACTTC.

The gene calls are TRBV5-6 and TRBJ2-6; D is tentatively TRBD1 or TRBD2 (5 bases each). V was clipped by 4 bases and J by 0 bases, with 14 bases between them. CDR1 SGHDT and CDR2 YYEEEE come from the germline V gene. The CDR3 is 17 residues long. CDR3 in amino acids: CASSKDWDPSGANVLTF. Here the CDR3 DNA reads TGTGCCAGCAGCAAGGACTGGGACCCCTCTGGGGCCAACGTCCTGACTTTC.